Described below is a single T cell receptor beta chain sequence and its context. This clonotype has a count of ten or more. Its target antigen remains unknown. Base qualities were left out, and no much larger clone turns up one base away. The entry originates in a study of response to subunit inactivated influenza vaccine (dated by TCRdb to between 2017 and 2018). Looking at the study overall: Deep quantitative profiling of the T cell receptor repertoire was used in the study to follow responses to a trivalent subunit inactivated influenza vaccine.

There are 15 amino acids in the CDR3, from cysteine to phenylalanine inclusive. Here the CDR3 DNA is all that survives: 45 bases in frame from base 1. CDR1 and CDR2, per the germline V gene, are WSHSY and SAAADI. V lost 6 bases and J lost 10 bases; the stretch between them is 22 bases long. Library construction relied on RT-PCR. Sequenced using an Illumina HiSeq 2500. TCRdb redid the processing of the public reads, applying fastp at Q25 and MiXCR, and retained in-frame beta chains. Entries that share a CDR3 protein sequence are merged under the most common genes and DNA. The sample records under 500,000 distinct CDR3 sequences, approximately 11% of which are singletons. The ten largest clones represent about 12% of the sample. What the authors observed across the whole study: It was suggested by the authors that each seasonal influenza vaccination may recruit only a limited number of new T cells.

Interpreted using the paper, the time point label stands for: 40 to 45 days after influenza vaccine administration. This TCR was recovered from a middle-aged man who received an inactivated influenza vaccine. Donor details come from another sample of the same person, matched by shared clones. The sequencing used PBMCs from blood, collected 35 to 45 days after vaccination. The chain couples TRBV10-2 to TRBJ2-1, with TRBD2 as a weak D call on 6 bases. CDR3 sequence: CASRETGGEELEQFF. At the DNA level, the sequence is TGCGCCAGCAGAGAAACCGGTGGGGAGGAATTGGAGCAGTTCTTC.